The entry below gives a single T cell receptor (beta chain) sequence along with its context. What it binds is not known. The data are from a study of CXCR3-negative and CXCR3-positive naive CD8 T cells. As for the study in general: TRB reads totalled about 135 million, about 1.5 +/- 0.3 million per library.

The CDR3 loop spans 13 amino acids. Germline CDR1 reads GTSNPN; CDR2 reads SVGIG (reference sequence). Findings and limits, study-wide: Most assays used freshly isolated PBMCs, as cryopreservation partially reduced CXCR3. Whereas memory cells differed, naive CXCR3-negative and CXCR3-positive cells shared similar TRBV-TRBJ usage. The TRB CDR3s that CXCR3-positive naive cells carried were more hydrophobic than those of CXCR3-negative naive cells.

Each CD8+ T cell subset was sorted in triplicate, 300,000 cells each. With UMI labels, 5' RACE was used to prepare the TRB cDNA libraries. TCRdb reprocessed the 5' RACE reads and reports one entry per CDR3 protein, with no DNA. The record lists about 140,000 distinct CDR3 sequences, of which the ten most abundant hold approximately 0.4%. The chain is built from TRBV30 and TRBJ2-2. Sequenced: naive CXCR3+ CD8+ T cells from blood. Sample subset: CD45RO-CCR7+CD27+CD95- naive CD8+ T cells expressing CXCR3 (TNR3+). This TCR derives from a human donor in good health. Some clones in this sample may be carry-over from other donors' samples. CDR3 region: CAWSVRAYGELFF.